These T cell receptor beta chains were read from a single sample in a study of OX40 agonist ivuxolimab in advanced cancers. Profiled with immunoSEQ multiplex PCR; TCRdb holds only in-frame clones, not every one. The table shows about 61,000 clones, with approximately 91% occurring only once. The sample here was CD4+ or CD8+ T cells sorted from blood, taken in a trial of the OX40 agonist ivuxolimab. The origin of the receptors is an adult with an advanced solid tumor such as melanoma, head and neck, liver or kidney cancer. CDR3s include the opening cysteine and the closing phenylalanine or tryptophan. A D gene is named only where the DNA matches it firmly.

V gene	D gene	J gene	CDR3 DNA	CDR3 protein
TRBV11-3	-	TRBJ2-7	TGTGCCAGCAGCTTGCAGGACGACTACGAGCAGTACTTC	CASSLQDDYEQYF
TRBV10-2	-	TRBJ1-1	TGCGCCAGCAGTAGTGGGAACACTGAAGCTTTCTTT	CASSSGNTEAFF
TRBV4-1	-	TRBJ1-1	TGCGCCAGCAGCCTCCTTAGGGGAGCCCCTGAAGCTTTCTTT	CASSLLRGAPEAFF
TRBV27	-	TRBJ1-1	TGTGCCAGCAGTTTGGAAATAGGTACTGAGGCTTTCTTT	CASSLEIGTEAFF
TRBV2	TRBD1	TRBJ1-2	TGTGCCAGCAGTGAAGGACAGGGGGGTAACTATGGCTACACCTTC	CASSEGQGGNYGYTF
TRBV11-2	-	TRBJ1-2	TGTGCCAGCAGCTTAGAAGGGAACTATGGCTACACCTTC	CASSLEGNYGYTF
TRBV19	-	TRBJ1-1	TGTGCCAGTTCAGATGGGTTCACTGAAGCTTTCTTT	CASSDGFTEAFF
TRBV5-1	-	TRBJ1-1	TGCGCCAGCAGCCAGGACACCCAGAACACTGAAGCTTTCTTT	CASSQDTQNTEAFF
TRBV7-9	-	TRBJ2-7	TGTGCCAGCAGCTTAGTATCTGCGGGGCCCTACGAGCAGTACTTC	CASSLVSAGPYEQYF
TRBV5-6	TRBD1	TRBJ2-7	TGTGCCAGCGCCTGGGACAGTCACTCCTACGAGCAGTACTTC	CASAWDSHSYEQYF
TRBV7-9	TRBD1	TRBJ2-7	TGTGCCAGCAGCTTAGCTTCGACAGGGGGCCCCTACGAGCAGTACTTC	CASSLASTGGPYEQYF